Given below is one T cell receptor beta chain in context. This record comes from a study of OX40 agonist ivuxolimab in advanced cancers. Study overall: All patients had ivuxolimab intravenously every 2 weeks at 0.01 to 10 mg/kg.

Trimming shortened V by 5 bases and J by 1 base, and 20 bases separated the two germline ends. From germline, CDR1 is SEHNR and CDR2 FQNEAQ (reference sequence). The CDR3 length is 17 residues. The table came from immunoSEQ multiplex PCR; TCRdb's copy has only in-frame clones and leaves some out. The table shows some 19,000 clones, with 70% to 90% occurring only once. The sequencing here drew on CD4+ or CD8+ T cells sorted from blood, taken in a trial of the OX40 agonist ivuxolimab. The chain employs TRBV7-9 and TRBJ1-1; D remains unclear. This TCR was recovered from an adult with an advanced solid tumor such as melanoma, head and neck, liver or kidney cancer. The chain's CDR3 is CASSPARAGKKNTEAFF. The CDR3 coding sequence is TGTGCCAGCAGCCCCGCCCGGGCAGGAAAAAAGAACACTGAAGCTTTCTTT.